Listed below are T cell receptor beta chains from one sample, sequenced in a study of control samples from healthy donors and cancer patients. Clones were read by immunoSEQ multiplex PCR, and TCRdb kept only the in-frame ones, dropping some. The table shows about 140,000 clones, with more than 85% occurring only once. The sample was blood. Receptor source: a woman aged 25 to 39 in good health. Each CDR3 is given with its conserved first and last residue. Fields, in order: V gene, D gene, clone size, J gene, CDR3 DNA, CDR3 protein. The D gene is left open where the match is weak. Only part of the rows carry a size: once, few, many, or a class if the clone is expanded.

V gene: TRBV28
D gene: -
clone size: -
J gene: TRBJ1-1
CDR3 DNA: TGTGCCAGCTCTGGTGGGGTTTGGGTTCACACTGAAGCTTTCTTT
CDR3 protein: CASSGGVWVHTEAFF

V gene: TRBV19
D gene: TRBD2
clone size: -
J gene: TRBJ2-1
CDR3 DNA: TGTGCCAGTACTACCAGCGGGAGGATAAACAATGAGCAGTTCTTC
CDR3 protein: CASTTSGRINNEQFF

V gene: TRBV6-5
D gene: TRBD2
clone size: -
J gene: TRBJ2-7
CDR3 DNA: TGTGCCAGCGTGAGGACTAGCGACGACGAGCAGTACTTC
CDR3 protein: CASVRTSDDEQYF

V gene: TRBV5-1
D gene: -
clone size: -
J gene: TRBJ1-3
CDR3 DNA: TGCGCCAGCAGCAAAAACCAAGGAGGGGCTGGAAACACCATATATTTT
CDR3 protein: CASSKNQGGAGNTIYF

V gene: TRBV19
D gene: -
clone size: -
J gene: TRBJ1-2
CDR3 DNA: TGTGCCAGTACCTCCATTGGGGCAGCGAACTACTATGGCTACACCTTC
CDR3 protein: CASTSIGAANYYGYTF

V gene: TRBV5-1
D gene: -
clone size: -
J gene: TRBJ2-3
CDR3 DNA: TGCGCCAGCAGCTTACAACAGACTCCTAGCACAGATACGCAGTATTTT
CDR3 protein: CASSLQQTPSTDTQYF

V gene: TRBV11-2
D gene: -
clone size: -
J gene: TRBJ2-7
CDR3 DNA: TGTGCCAGCAGGCGTGTAGCCTACGAGCAGTACTTC
CDR3 protein: CASRRVAYEQYF

V gene: TRBV2
D gene: -
clone size: once
J gene: TRBJ2-6
CDR3 DNA: TGTGCCAGCATGGGAACGTATGGGGCCAACGTCCTGACTTTC
CDR3 protein: CASMGTYGANVLTF

V gene: TRBV19
D gene: -
clone size: -
J gene: TRBJ2-2
CDR3 DNA: TGTGCCAGTAGTATGTGGGAGCCCACCGGGGAGCTGTTTTTT
CDR3 protein: CASSMWEPTGELFF

V gene: TRBV28
D gene: -
clone size: -
J gene: TRBJ1-2
CDR3 DNA: TGTGCCAGCCGGCGGAACTATGGCTACACCTTC
CDR3 protein: CASRRNYGYTF

V gene: TRBV3-1/TRBV3-2
D gene: -
clone size: -
J gene: TRBJ2-5
CDR3 DNA: TGTGCCAGCAGCCAAGCTAACCCGGCAGGGGGGGAGACCCAGTACTTC
CDR3 protein: CASSQANPAGGETQYF

V gene: TRBV2
D gene: -
clone size: -
J gene: TRBJ2-2
CDR3 DNA: TGTGCCAGCAGTGTCATGACTAGGGGCCACACCGGGGAGCTGTTTTTT
CDR3 protein: CASSVMTRGHTGELFF

V gene: TRBV15
D gene: -
clone size: -
J gene: TRBJ1-6
CDR3 DNA: TGTGCCACCAGCAGAAAGGAAGCCTCCTATAATTCACCCCTCCACTTT
CDR3 protein: CATSRKEASYNSPLHF

V gene: TRBV28
D gene: -
clone size: -
J gene: TRBJ1-1
CDR3 DNA: TGTGCCAGCAGGGGGGCAGGGTCTAAAACTGAAGCTTTCTTT
CDR3 protein: CASRGAGSKTEAFF

V gene: TRBV6-1
D gene: -
clone size: -
J gene: TRBJ2-1
CDR3 DNA: TGTGCCAGCAGTGAAGACCCTCTTGGCGGGAATGAGCAGTTCTTC
CDR3 protein: CASSEDPLGGNEQFF

V gene: TRBV6-6
D gene: -
clone size: -
J gene: TRBJ2-7
CDR3 DNA: TGTGCCAGCAGTTACTCGGGGGAGCAGTACTTC
CDR3 protein: CASSYSGEQYF

V gene: TRBV20-1
D gene: -
clone size: -
J gene: TRBJ2-4
CDR3 DNA: TGCAGTGCTAGCCGGGACCAAGCGCGGTACTTC
CDR3 protein: CSASRDQARYF

V gene: TRBV6-4
D gene: -
clone size: once
J gene: TRBJ1-6
CDR3 DNA: TGTGCCAGCAGCCCCAGGGCTACCTATAATTCACCCCTCCACTTT
CDR3 protein: CASSPRATYNSPLHF

V gene: TRBV27
D gene: -
clone size: -
J gene: TRBJ2-1
CDR3 DNA: TGTGCCAGCAGTTTCGGGGGTTACAATGAGCAGTTCTTC
CDR3 protein: CASSFGGYNEQFF

V gene: TRBV11-3
D gene: TRBD1
clone size: -
J gene: TRBJ2-1
CDR3 DNA: TGTGCCAGCAGCACCCGACCGGGACAGGGTGTCCATGAGCAGTTCTTC
CDR3 protein: CASSTRPGQGVHEQFF

V gene: TRBV27
D gene: -
clone size: -
J gene: TRBJ2-5
CDR3 DNA: TGTGCCAGCAGTCCCTATCTATCCTCCCAAGAGACCCAGTACTTC
CDR3 protein: CASSPYLSSQETQYF

V gene: TRBV25-1
D gene: TRBD2
clone size: -
J gene: TRBJ2-7
CDR3 DNA: TGTGCCAGCACCCCCCGGACTAGCGGGAGATACGAGCAGTACTTC
CDR3 protein: CASTPRTSGRYEQYF

V gene: TRBV29-1
D gene: -
clone size: -
J gene: TRBJ2-1
CDR3 DNA: TGCAGCGTTGGGGGAAGGACCGACAATGAGCAGTTCTTC
CDR3 protein: CSVGGRTDNEQFF

V gene: TRBV2
D gene: TRBD1
clone size: once
J gene: TRBJ2-7
CDR3 DNA: TGTGCCAGCAGGAAGACACAGGGGGAGAGGGAGCAGTACTTC
CDR3 protein: CASRKTQGEREQYF

V gene: TRBV23-1
D gene: -
clone size: -
J gene: TRBJ2-1
CDR3 DNA: TGCGCCAGCAGTCAAAGAGAAGCCCGGGTCGGTGAGCAGTTCTTC
CDR3 protein: CASSQREARVGEQFF

V gene: TRBV6-1
D gene: -
clone size: -
J gene: TRBJ2-7
CDR3 DNA: TGTGCCAGCAGTGGGTTAGAGGGGGACGGAACCTACGAGCAGTACTTC
CDR3 protein: CASSGLEGDGTYEQYF

V gene: TRBV7-3
D gene: TRBD1
clone size: -
J gene: TRBJ1-1
CDR3 DNA: TGTGCCAGCAGCCTCGACAGGGCCTCTGAAGCTTTCTTT
CDR3 protein: CASSLDRASEAFF

V gene: TRBV7-8
D gene: -
clone size: -
J gene: TRBJ1-3
CDR3 DNA: TGTGCCAGCAGCCCCTCCGCGGGTCACAGCTCTGGAAACACCATATATTTT
CDR3 protein: CASSPSAGHSSGNTIYF

V gene: TRBV28
D gene: -
clone size: -
J gene: TRBJ1-6
CDR3 DNA: TGTGCCAGCAGTTTCGGGGATTCACCCCTCCACTTT
CDR3 protein: CASSFGDSPLHF

V gene: TRBV6-4
D gene: -
clone size: -
J gene: TRBJ1-5
CDR3 DNA: TGTGCCAGCTCTAGAGAAGCAGGGGCCAATCAGCCCCAGCATTTT
CDR3 protein: CASSREAGANQPQHF

V gene: TRBV25-1
D gene: -
clone size: -
J gene: TRBJ1-4
CDR3 DNA: TGTGCCAGCATGTATGTGGGGAATGAAAAACTGTTTTTT
CDR3 protein: CASMYVGNEKLFF

V gene: TRBV5-1
D gene: TRBD1
clone size: -
J gene: TRBJ1-2
CDR3 DNA: TGCGCCAGCAGCATCGACAGGGTGGAAGGCTACACCTTC
CDR3 protein: CASSIDRVEGYTF

V gene: TRBV20-1
D gene: -
clone size: -
J gene: TRBJ2-7
CDR3 DNA: TGCAGTGCTAGTTCCGGGACAAGCTCCTACGAGCAGTACTTC
CDR3 protein: CSASSGTSSYEQYF

V gene: TRBV11-3
D gene: -
clone size: -
J gene: TRBJ1-1
CDR3 DNA: TGTGCCAGCAGCGGTCAGGAGAACACTGAAGCTTTCTTT
CDR3 protein: CASSGQENTEAFF

V gene: TRBV5-8
D gene: -
clone size: -
J gene: TRBJ1-5
CDR3 DNA: TGTGCCAGCAGCCCGTCTAGCAATCAGCCCCAGCATTTT
CDR3 protein: CASSPSSNQPQHF

V gene: TRBV9
D gene: TRBD2
clone size: -
J gene: TRBJ2-1
CDR3 DNA: TGTGCCAGCAGCGAAGCGGGAGGGCCAGGCTTTGAGCAGTTCTTC
CDR3 protein: CASSEAGGPGFEQFF

V gene: TRBV7-9
D gene: TRBD2
clone size: -
J gene: TRBJ2-3
CDR3 DNA: TGTGCCAGCAGCCGGACTAGCGGGAGGGCCAGGGGCACAGATACGCAGTATTTT
CDR3 protein: CASSRTSGRARGTDTQYF

V gene: TRBV5-6
D gene: -
clone size: once
J gene: TRBJ1-5
CDR3 DNA: TGTGCCAGCAGCTTGGCCGCAGGGCCCCAGCATTTT
CDR3 protein: CASSLAAGPQHF

V gene: TRBV6-2/TRBV6-3
D gene: TRBD1
clone size: -
J gene: TRBJ2-7
CDR3 DNA: TGTGCCAGCAGTTCCAGGGACAGGGAGTACGAGCAGTACTTC
CDR3 protein: CASSSRDREYEQYF

V gene: TRBV19
D gene: -
clone size: -
J gene: TRBJ2-5
CDR3 DNA: TGTGCCAGTAGTGCAAAGGGAGTGATAGGGGAGACCCAGTACTTC
CDR3 protein: CASSAKGVIGETQYF

V gene: TRBV6-4
D gene: TRBD2
clone size: -
J gene: TRBJ2-1
CDR3 DNA: TGTGCCAGCAGTGACTCAGCGGGAGGGTACAATGAGCAGTTCTTC
CDR3 protein: CASSDSAGGYNEQFF